These 8 T cell receptor beta chains were sequenced from one sample in a study of shared clonotypes between healthy human individuals. Method: immunoSEQ multiplex PCR; TCRdb's copy keeps in-frame clones and lacks some. The sample has 850,000 to 1,200,000 clones; more than 60% are singletons. Sequenced input: memory CD4+ T cells sorted from blood. As for subset: CD45RA-negative fraction. The source is a man between 18 and 35 years old in good health.

Comment on this clone: Other nucleotide sequences from this sample produce the same CDR3. The V gene is TRBV2, the J gene TRBJ1-1, with 7 bases that match TRBD1. After removal of 5 bases from V and 4 bases from J, the junction contained 4 bases not matched to a gene. The CDR3 has 13 residues. CDR1 and CDR2 from the germline V gene are SNHLY and FYNNEI. The CDR3: CASSPQGGTEAFF. For the CDR3, the DNA is TGTGCCAGCAGTCCCCAGGGGGGCACTGAAGCTTTCTTT.

As DNA, the CDR3 is TGCAGTGCTACAATCTACGAGCAGTACTTC. Residues: CSATIYEQYF. This chain connects TRBV20-1 to TRBJ2-7; unclear D gene. The CDR3 contains 10 residues. Trimming removed 4 bases from V and 3 bases from J, with 4 bases in between. Per the germline V gene, CDR1 is DFQATT and CDR2 is SNEGSKA (reference sequence).

This rearrangement joins TRBV6-5 to TRBJ1-5; possible D gene TRBD1, 5 bases. Germline-derived CDR1 and CDR2 are MNHEY and SVGAGI. This CDR3 has 14 amino acids. V lost 5 bases and J lost 2, with 10 bases in between. The CDR3 bases are TGTGCCAGCAGTCAGCAGGGAGGCAATCAGCCCCAGCATTTT. Encoded protein: CASSQQGGNQPQHF.

The rearrangement joins TRBV5-6 to TRBJ2-7; 8 bases map to TRBD1. Germline lookup yields CDR1 SGHDT and CDR2 YYEEEE. The CDR3 has 12 residues. After removal of 6 bases from V and 3 bases from J, the junction contained 2 bases not matched to a gene. CDR3 loop: CASNDRGYEQYF. The CDR3 DNA follows: TGTGCCAGCAACGACAGGGGCTACGAGCAGTACTTC.

As concerns this clone: At the DNA level, this CDR3 is encoded by other sequences in the same sample as well. The gene calls are TRBV5-1 and TRBJ2-5; D tentatively fits TRBD1 or TRBD2 (6 bases each). The CDR3 contains 14 residues. V was trimmed by 0 bases and J by 5 bases, leaving 11 bases between them. Germline V gene data show CDR1 as SGHRS and CDR2 as YFSETQ. CDR3 sequence reads: CASSLGPGGETQYF. DNA for the CDR3: TGCGCCAGCAGCTTGGGCCCCGGGGGCGAGACCCAGTACTTC.

With regard to this clone: In the same sample, other DNA sequences code for this CDR3. V and J are TRBV6-1 and TRBJ1-2; D remains unclear. Trimming removed 2 bases from V and 4 bases from J, with 5 bases in between. CDR1 and CDR2 from the germline V gene are MNHNS and SASEGT. This CDR3 is built from 12 residues. The CDR3 coding sequence is TGTGCCAGCAGTGAACCGGGCTATGGCTACACCTTC. As protein: CASSEPGYGYTF.

This clone showed up just a few times. This chain uses TRBV30 with TRBJ2-3, with 13 bases fitting TRBD2. Germline V gene lookup returns CDR1 GTSNPN and CDR2 SVGIG (reference sequence). This CDR3 spans 14 amino acids. CDR3 loop: CAYGLAGASDTQYF. As DNA, the CDR3 is TGTGCTTACGGACTAGCGGGGGCCTCAGATACGCAGTATTTT.

This clone has only a few counts. The chain has TRBV18 and TRBJ2-1, with 8 nucleotides matching TRBD2. Trimming cost V 3 bases and J 3 bases; bases outside gene matches: 4. The CDR3 runs to 15 residues. Germline lookup yields CDR1 KGHSH and CDR2 LQKENI. Here the CDR3 DNA reads TGTGCCAGCTCACCTAGCGGGGACTTCTACAATGAGCAGTTCTTC. Protein sequence: CASSPSGDFYNEQFF.